This TCR beta chain was identified during a study of CD8+ T cells in alopecia areata. Study overall: Dosing with tofacitinib proceeded for 6 to 18 months, followed by 6 months off drug.

Sorting separated CD4+ and CD8+ T cells out of PBMCs. TCR sequencing used cDNA made by reverse transcription of extracted RNA. Using immunoSEQ multiplex PCR, the repertoire was profiled, and TCRdb retains in-frame clones only, with some absent. The table lists 140,000 to 150,000 clones, roughly 50% of them singletons, with 5% to 7.5% in the top ten. This clone was seen just once. Its antigen is not identified. Study-wide points: Lesional tissue from the scalp (especially in alopecia totalis/universalis) showed higher clonality than normal scalp.

Sequencing was performed on CD4+ T cells sorted from blood, taken at week 0. This TCR derives from a human donor with alopecia areata.

The CDR3 DNA is TGCGCCAGCAGCTTGGAGGTTGGGGCCAACGTCCTGACTTTC. Translating it yields CASSLEVGANVLTF. V and J are TRBV5-1 and TRBJ2-6; D gene unclear. Germline V CDR1 and CDR2: SGHRS, YFSETQ. This CDR3 contains 14 residues. Trimming cost V 0 bases and J 3 bases, with 4 bases left between them.